The sequence of this T cell receptor (beta chain) was determined in a study of CD8+ T cells in alopecia areata. Extraction and reverse transcription of RNA yielded cDNA as the sequencing template. The repertoire was sequenced with immunoSEQ multiplex PCR; TCRdb's copy has only in-frame clones and lacks some. The table records roughly 30,000 clones, 62% of them present only once. The germline V and J ends were trimmed by 5 bases and 2 bases, with 16 bases remaining between them. Looked up from germline, CDR1 is SGHAT and CDR2 is FQNNGV. The CDR3 is 16 residues long. Sequenced sample: NKG2D-high CD8+ T cells sorted from blood. The TCR originated in a human donor with alopecia areata. The V gene is TRBV11-2, the J gene TRBJ2-1, with D uncertain. The CDR3, as DNA: TGTGCCAGCAGCGTCTACTTCACGGAAGCCTACAATGAGCAGTTCTTC. This sequence encodes CASSVYFTEAYNEQFF.